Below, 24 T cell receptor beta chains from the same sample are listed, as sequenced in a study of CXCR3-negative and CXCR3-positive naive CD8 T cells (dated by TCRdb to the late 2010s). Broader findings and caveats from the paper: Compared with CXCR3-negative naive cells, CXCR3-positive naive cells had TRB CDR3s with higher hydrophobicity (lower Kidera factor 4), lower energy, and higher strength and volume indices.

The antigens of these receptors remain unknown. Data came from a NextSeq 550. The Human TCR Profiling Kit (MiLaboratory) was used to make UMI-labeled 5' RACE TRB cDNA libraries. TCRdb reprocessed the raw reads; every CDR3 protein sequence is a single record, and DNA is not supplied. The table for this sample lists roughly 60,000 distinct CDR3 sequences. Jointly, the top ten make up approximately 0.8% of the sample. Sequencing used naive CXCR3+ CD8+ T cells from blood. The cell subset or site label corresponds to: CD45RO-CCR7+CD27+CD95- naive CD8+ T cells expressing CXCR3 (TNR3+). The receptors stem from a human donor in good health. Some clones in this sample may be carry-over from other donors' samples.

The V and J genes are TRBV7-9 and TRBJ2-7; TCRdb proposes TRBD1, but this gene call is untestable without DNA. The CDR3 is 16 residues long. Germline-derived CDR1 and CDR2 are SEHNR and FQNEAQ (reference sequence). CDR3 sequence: CASSSTLGTETYEQYF.

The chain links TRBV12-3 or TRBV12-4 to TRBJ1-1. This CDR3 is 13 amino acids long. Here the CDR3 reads CASSPTTNTEAFF.

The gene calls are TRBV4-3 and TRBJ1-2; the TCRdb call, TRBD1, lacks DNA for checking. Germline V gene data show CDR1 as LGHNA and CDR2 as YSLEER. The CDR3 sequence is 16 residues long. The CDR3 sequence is CASSQGLQVFNYGYTF.

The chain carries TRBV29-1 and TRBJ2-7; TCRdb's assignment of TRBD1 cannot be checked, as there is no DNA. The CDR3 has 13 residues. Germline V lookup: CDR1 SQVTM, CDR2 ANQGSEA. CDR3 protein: CSVEGDRIYEQYF.

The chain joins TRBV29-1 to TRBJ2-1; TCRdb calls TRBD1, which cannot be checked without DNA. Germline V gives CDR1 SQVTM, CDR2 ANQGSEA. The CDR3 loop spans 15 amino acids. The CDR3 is CSVEAGADFTDEQFF.

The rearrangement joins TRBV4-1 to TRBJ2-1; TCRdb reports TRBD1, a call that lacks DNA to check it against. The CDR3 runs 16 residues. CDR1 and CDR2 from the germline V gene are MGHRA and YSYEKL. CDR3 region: CASSQAGQGDHNEQFF.

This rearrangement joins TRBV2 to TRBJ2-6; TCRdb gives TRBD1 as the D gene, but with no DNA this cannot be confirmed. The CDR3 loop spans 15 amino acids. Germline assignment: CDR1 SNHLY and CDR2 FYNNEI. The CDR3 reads CASRRQGYGANVLTF.

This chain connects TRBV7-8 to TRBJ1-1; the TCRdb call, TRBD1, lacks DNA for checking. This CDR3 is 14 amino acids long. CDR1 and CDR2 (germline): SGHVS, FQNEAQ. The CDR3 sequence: CASSTGQGGTEAFF.

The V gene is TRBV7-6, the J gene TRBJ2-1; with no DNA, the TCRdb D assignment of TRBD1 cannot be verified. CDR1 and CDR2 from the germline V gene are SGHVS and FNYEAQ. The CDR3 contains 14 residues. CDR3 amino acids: CASSLSRGGNEQFF.

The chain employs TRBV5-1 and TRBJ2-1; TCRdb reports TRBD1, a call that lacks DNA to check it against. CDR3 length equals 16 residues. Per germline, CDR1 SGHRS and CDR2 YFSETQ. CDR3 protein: CASSLEGQGIYNEQFF.

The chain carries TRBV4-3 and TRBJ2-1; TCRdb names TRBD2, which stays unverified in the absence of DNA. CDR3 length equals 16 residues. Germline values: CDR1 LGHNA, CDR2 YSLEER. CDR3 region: CASSQDLQGPDNEQFF.

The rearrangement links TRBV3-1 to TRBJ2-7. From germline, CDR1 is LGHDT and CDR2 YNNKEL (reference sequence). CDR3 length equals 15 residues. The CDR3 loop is CASSQFRQYTYEQYF.

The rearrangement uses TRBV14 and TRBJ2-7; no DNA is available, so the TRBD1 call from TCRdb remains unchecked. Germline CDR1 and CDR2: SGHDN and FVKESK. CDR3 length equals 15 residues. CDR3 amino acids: CASSRYGGRTYEQYF.

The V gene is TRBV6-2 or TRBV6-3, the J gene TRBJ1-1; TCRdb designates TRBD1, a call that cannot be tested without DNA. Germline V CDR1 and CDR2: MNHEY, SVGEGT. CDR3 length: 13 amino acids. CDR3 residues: CASSNGGVTEAFF.

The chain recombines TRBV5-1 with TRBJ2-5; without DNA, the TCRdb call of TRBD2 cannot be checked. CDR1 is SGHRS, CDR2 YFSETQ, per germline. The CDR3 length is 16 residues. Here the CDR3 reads CASSSWTSGYQETQYF.

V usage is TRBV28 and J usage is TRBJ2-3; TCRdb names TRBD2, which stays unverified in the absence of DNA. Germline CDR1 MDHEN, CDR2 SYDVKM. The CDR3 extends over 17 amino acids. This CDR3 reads CASSLSLAGGFTDTQYF.

CDR3 sequence: CASSVGQGPYNEQFF. This rearrangement joins TRBV9 to TRBJ2-1. Germline V gene sequence: CDR1 SGDLS, CDR2 YYNGEE. The CDR3 covers 15 residues. Drawing the rest from reference TRBV9 and TRBJ2-1, the complete variable domain is DSGVTQTPKHLITATGQRVTLRCSPRSGDLSVYWYQQSLDQGLQFLIQYYNGEERAKGNILERFSAQQFPDLHSELNLSSLELGDSALYFCASSVGQGPYNEQFFGPGTRLTVL.

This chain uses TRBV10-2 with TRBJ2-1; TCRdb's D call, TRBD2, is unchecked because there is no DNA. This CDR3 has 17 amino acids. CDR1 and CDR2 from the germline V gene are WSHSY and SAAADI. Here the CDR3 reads CASTPGSGAWQRGEQFF.

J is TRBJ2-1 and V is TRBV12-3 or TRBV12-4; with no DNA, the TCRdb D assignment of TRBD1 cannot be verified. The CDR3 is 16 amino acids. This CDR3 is CASSLGPGGSYNEQFF.

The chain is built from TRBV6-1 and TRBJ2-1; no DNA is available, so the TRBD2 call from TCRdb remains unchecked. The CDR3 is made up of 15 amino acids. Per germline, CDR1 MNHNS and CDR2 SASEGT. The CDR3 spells CASSDRLAPNNEQFF.

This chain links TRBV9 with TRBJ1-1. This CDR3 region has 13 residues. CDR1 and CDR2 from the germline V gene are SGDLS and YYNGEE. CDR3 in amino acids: CASSVVLASEAFF.

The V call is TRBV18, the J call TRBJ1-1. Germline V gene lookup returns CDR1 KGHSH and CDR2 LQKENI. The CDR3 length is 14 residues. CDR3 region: CASSPSTEDTEAFF.

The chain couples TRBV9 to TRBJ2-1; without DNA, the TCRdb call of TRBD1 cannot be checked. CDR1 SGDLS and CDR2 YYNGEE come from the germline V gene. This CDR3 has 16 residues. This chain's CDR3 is CASSAAGSGTYNEQFF.

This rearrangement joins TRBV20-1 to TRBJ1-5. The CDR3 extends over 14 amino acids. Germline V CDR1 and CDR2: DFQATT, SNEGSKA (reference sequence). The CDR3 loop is CSASDDQANQPQHF.